The rows below give T cell receptor beta chains drawn from one sample of a study of blood T cells in healthy people across ages. TCRdb ran MiXCR on the 5' RACE reads and lists one entry per CDR3 protein. The table includes under 1,000,000 distinct CDR3 sequences, approximately 35% detected once. Sequenced input: blood. The receptors stem from a man aged 18 to 29 in good health. The CDR3 runs from the conserved cysteine through the conserved F or W. The order of the fields is D gene, clone size, V gene, J gene, CDR3 DNA, CDR3 protein. A D gene is named only where the DNA matches it firmly. The size field is filled for only some rows; it gives once, few, many or a size class.

d_gene: TRBD2
abundance: NA
v_gene: TRBV4-3
j_gene: TRBJ2-3
CDR3nt: TGCGCAGCCGGACTAGCGGGGAACCTTTTAGCGCAGTATTTT
CDR3aa: CAAGLAGNLLAQYF

d_gene: TRBD1
abundance: NA
v_gene: TRBV5-1
j_gene: TRBJ2-5
CDR3nt: TGCGCCAGCAGCGTCGGGACAGATGGCGATGAGCAGTACTTC
CDR3aa: CASSVGTDGDEQYF

d_gene: NA
abundance: NA
v_gene: TRBV7-2
j_gene: TRBJ2-1
CDR3nt: TGTGCCAGCAGCCCCGTGTGGAATGAGCAGTTCTTC
CDR3aa: CASSPVWNEQFF

d_gene: TRBD1
abundance: NA
v_gene: TRBV30
j_gene: TRBJ2-2
CDR3nt: TGTGCCTGGTCGTTACAGGGGGGTGCCTCGAACACCGGGGAGCTGTTTTTT
CDR3aa: CAWSLQGGASNTGELFF

d_gene: TRBD2
abundance: NA
v_gene: TRBV7-9
j_gene: TRBJ2-7
CDR3nt: TGTGCCAGCAGCTCGTTAAATTTGGGAGGGGTCCACGAGCAGTACTTC
CDR3aa: CASSSLNLGGVHEQYF

d_gene: NA
abundance: once
v_gene: TRBV7-8
j_gene: TRBJ1-1
CDR3nt: TGTGCCAGCACCTTTGCTATCGGTAACACTGAAGCTTTCTTT
CDR3aa: CASTFAIGNTEAFF

d_gene: TRBD1
abundance: few
v_gene: TRBV7-9
j_gene: TRBJ1-4
CDR3nt: TGTGCCAGCAGCCTAAGTCACCGGGCAGGGGGCAATGAAAAACTGTTTTTT
CDR3aa: CASSLSHRAGGNEKLFF

d_gene: NA
abundance: NA
v_gene: TRBV14
j_gene: TRBJ1-2
CDR3nt: TGTGCCAGCAGCCAAGCGCGGCCCGCGGAAGGCTACACCTTC
CDR3aa: CASSQARPAEGYTF

d_gene: NA
abundance: many
v_gene: TRBV10-3
j_gene: TRBJ2-3
CDR3nt: TGTGCCATCAGTGAGTCTAGTCTAGTCAAAGCCCAAGATACGCAGTATTTT
CDR3aa: CAISESSLVKAQDTQYF

d_gene: NA
abundance: NA
v_gene: TRBV9
j_gene: TRBJ2-2
CDR3nt: TGTGCCAGCAGCGTAGCCGGGGAGCTGTTTTTT
CDR3aa: CASSVAGELFF

d_gene: NA
abundance: few
v_gene: TRBV25-1
j_gene: TRBJ2-7
CDR3nt: TGTGCCAGCAGTGAAGTCGGAACCGCTTCCTACGAGCAGTACTTC
CDR3aa: CASSEVGTASYEQYF

d_gene: NA
abundance: NA
v_gene: TRBV2
j_gene: TRBJ1-2
CDR3nt: TGTGCCAGTCGTGCAGGGACCTATGGCTACACCTTC
CDR3aa: CASRAGTYGYTF

d_gene: TRBD2
abundance: NA
v_gene: TRBV15
j_gene: TRBJ2-3
CDR3nt: TGTGCCACCAGCAGAGAGGGAACAACTAGCGGGGCACCTTATACGCAGTATTTT
CDR3aa: CATSREGTTSGAPYTQYF

d_gene: TRBD2
abundance: few
v_gene: TRBV7-3
j_gene: TRBJ2-3
CDR3nt: TGTGCCAGCAGCTTACAAAGCGGGGGGGACACAGATACGCAGTATTTT
CDR3aa: CASSLQSGGDTDTQYF

d_gene: NA
abundance: NA
v_gene: TRBV29-1
j_gene: TRBJ1-4
CDR3nt: TGCAGCGCCGCGGGGGGGGCAACTAATGAAAAACTGTTTTTT
CDR3aa: CSAAGGATNEKLFF

d_gene: NA
abundance: few
v_gene: TRBV10-3
j_gene: TRBJ1-1
CDR3nt: TGTGCCATCACCCCGGGGAGGGCTAACACTGAAGCTTTCTTT
CDR3aa: CAITPGRANTEAFF